This passage covers 4 T cell receptor beta chains from one sample sequenced in a study of identifying expanded T cells in peripheral blood. Profiled with immunoSEQ multiplex PCR; TCRdb holds only in-frame clones, not every one. Altogether some 65,000 clones are present, approximately 83% being singletons, with the ten largest covering about 18%. The material sequenced was blood. All receptors come from a person aged 18-69 years in good health.

This sequence joins TRBV14 and TRBJ2-2; D could derive from TRBD1 or TRBD2 (5 bases each). Germline V CDR1 and CDR2: SGHDN, FVKESK. V shed 1 base and J shed 6 bases, with 12 bases lying between them. This CDR3 has 15 residues. The CDR3 sequence: CASSQGPGAAGELFF. CDR3 bases: TGTGCCAGCAGCCAAGGTCCCGGGGCAGCCGGGGAGCTGTTTTTT.

This clone was detected once. The chain links TRBV5-6 to TRBJ1-4; D not certain. This CDR3 comprises 12 residues. Trimming left V 7 bases short and J 10 bases short, with 14 bases between. Germline CDR1 is SGHDT and CDR2 is YYEEEE. CDR3 loop: CASCKAAGKLFF. As DNA, the CDR3 is TGTGCCAGCTGCAAAGCGGCGGGAAAACTGTTTTTT.

V and J are TRBV21-1 and TRBJ2-6; the D call of TRBD1 is as the table states it, not checked on the DNA. TRBV21-1 is a documented pseudogene. The CDR3 covers 16 residues. CDR3 nucleotide sequence: TGTGCCAGCAGCCCCCCTAGCAGGGGAGGGGCCAACGTCCTGACTTTC. It translates to CASSPPSRGGANVLTF.

The V gene is TRBV7-2, the J gene TRBJ1-4; 7 bases map to TRBD1. The germline gives CDR1 SGHTA, CDR2 FQGNSA. This CDR3 spans 15 amino acids. Trimming at V came to 4 bases and at J to 8 bases, leaving 10 bases not matched to a gene. As DNA, the CDR3 is TGTGCCAGCAGCTACGGGTACAGGGGAGCAGAAAAACTGTTTTTT. This encodes CASSYGYRGAEKLFF.